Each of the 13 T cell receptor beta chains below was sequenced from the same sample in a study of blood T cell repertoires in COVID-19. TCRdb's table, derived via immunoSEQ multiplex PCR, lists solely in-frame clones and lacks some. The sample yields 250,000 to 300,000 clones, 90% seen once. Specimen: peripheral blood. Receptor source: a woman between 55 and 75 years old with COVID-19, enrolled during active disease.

This CDR3 is CASGDRFLTEAFF. The DNA of the CDR3 is TGTGCCAGCGGCGACAGGTTCCTCACTGAAGCTTTCTTT. This rearrangement joins TRBV6-5 to TRBJ1-1; D is perhaps TRBD1 (6 bases). Germline CDR1 and CDR2: MNHEY and SVGAGI. The CDR3 covers 13 residues. The V end was cut by 8 bases, the J end by 4 bases, with 14 bases between.

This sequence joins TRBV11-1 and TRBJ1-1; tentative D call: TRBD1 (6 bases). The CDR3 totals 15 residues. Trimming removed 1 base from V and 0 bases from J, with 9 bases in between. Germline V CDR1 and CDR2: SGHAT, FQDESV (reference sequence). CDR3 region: CASSLVGAVNTEAFF. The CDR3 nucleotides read TGTGCCAGCAGCTTAGTGGGGGCGGTGAACACTGAAGCTTTCTTT.

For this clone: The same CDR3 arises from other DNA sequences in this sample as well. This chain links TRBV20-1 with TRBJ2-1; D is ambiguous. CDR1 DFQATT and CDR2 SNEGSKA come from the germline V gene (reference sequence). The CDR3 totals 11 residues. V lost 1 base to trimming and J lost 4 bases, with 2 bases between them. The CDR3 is CSARAYNEQFF. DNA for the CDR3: TGCAGTGCTAGAGCTTACAATGAGCAGTTCTTC.

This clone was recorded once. CDR3 nucleotides: TGCGCCAGCAGCTTGGGGTCGGGAATGAACACTGAAGCTTTCTTT. Translation: CASSLGSGMNTEAFF. The chain is built from TRBV5-1 and TRBJ1-1; the D is unclear. The germline V and J ends were trimmed by 0 bases and 0 bases, with 9 bases remaining between them. The CDR3 sequence is 15 residues long. CDR1 is SGHRS and CDR2 is YFSETQ in the germline V gene.

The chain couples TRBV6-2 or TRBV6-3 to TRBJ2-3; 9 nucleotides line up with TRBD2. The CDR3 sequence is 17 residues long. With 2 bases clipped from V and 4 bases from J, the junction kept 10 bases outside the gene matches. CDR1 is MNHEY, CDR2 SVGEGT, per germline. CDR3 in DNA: TGTGCCAGCAGTTACCGGGCTAGCGGGGCCACGGCAGATACGCAGTATTTT. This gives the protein CASSYRASGATADTQYF.

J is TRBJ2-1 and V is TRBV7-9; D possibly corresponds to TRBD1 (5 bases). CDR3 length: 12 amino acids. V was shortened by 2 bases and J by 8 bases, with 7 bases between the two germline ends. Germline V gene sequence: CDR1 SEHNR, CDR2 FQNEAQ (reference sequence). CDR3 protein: CASSLIGDEQFF. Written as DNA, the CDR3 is TGTGCCAGCAGCTTAATAGGGGATGAGCAGTTCTTC.

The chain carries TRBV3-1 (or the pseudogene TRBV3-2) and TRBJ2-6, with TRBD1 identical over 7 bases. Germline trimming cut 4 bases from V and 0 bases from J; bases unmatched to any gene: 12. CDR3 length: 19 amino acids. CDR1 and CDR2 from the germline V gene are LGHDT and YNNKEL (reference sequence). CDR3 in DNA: TGTGCCAGCAGCCCGCTACCCGGGACAGCGAGCTCTGGGGCCAACGTCCTGACTTTC. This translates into CASSPLPGTASSGANVLTF.

The CDR3, as DNA: TGTGCCAGCACGCGGGGGGTCGGGTCCTATGGCTACACCTTC. It yields the protein CASTRGVGSYGYTF. J is TRBJ1-2 and V is TRBV27, with a tentative D call TRBD1 (5 bases). CDR1 and CDR2 (germline): MNHEY, SMNVEV (reference sequence). V was trimmed by 7 bases and J by 4 bases, leaving 16 bases between them. This CDR3 spans 14 amino acids.

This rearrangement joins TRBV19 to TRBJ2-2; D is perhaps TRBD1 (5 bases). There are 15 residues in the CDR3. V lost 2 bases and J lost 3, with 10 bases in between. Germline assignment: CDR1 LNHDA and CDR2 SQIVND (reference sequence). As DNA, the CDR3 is TGTGCCAGTAGTATATGGGTGGGGCACACCGGGGAGCTGTTTTTT. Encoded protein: CASSIWVGHTGELFF.

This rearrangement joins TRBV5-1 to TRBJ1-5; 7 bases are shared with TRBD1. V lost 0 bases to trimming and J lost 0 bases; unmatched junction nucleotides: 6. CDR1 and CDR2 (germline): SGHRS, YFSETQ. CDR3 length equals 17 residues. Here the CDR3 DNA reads TGCGCCAGCAGCTTGGGGTATGGGACAGATAGCAATCAGCCCCAGCATTTT. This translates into CASSLGYGTDSNQPQHF.

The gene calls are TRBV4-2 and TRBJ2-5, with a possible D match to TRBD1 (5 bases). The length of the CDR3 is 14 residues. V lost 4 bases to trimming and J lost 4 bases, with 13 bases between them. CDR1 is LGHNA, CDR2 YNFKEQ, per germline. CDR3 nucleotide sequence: TGTGCCAGCAGCCCACCCGGAAGGGGAGAGACCCAGTACTTC. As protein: CASSPPGRGETQYF.

The CDR3 bases are TGTGCCAGCTCACCCAGGGAGGCCGCCTATGGCTACACCTTC. It yields the protein CASSPREAAYGYTF. This rearrangement joins TRBV18 to TRBJ1-2; D possibly corresponds to TRBD1 (5 bases). V lost 3 bases to trimming and J lost 4 bases, with 12 bases between them. The CDR3 loop spans 14 amino acids. Germline loops: CDR1 KGHSH, CDR2 LQKENI.

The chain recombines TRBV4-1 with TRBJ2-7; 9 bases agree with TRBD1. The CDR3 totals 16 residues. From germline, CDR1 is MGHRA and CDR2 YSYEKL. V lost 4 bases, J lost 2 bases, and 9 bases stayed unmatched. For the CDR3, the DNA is TGCGCCAGCAGCCGCGAACCGACAGGGGGAACCTACGAGCAGTACTTC. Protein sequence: CASSREPTGGTYEQYF.